Each of the 32 T cell receptor beta chains below was sequenced from the same sample in a study of blood T cell repertoires in COVID-19. Using immunoSEQ multiplex PCR, the repertoire was profiled, and TCRdb retains in-frame clones only, with some absent. The sample yields 200,000 to 250,000 clones, more than 80% seen once. The sequenced sample was PBMCs or T cells enriched from blood (not recorded which). The receptors were sampled from a woman in her forties with acute COVID-19.

This chain uses TRBV2 with TRBJ1-2, with a weak D call TRBD1 (5 bases). Trimming shortened V by 7 bases and J by 6 bases, and 12 bases separated the two germline ends. This CDR3 has 12 amino acids. The germline V gene encodes CDR1 SNHLY and CDR2 FYNNEI. Written as DNA, the CDR3 is TGTGCCAGCACCCCGTTCAGGGATGGCTACACCTTC. Protein sequence: CASTPFRDGYTF.

The chain is built from TRBV27 and TRBJ1-2; 10 bases map to TRBD1. Germline lookup yields CDR1 MNHEY and CDR2 SMNVEV (reference sequence). The CDR3 is 13 residues long. Trimming took 5 bases from V and 5 from J; bases not matched to a gene: 2. The CDR3 region has the DNA TGTGCCAGCAGTCGGACAGGGGGTTATGGCTACACCTTC. Amino acids: CASSRTGGYGYTF.

The chain employs TRBV14 and TRBJ1-2; 7 positions agree with TRBD1. The length of the CDR3 is 16 residues. CDR1 is SGHDN, CDR2 FVKESK, per germline. The V gene end was trimmed by 0 bases and the J gene end by 3 bases; junction bases not matched to a gene: 7. The CDR3 DNA reads as TGTGCCAGCAGCCAAGACCTAGGGACAGCCTACTATGGCTACACCTTC. Translation: CASSQDLGTAYYGYTF.

This clone came up once. The CDR3 region is CASSVNRDRENTGELFF. The DNA of the CDR3 is TGTGCCAGCAGCGTGAACCGGGACAGGGAGAACACCGGGGAGCTGTTTTTT. The chain links TRBV9 to TRBJ2-2, with 9 positions matching TRBD1. The CDR3 consists of 17 residues. Per the germline V gene, CDR1 is SGDLS and CDR2 is YYNGEE. V gave up 2 bases and J gave up 1 base; unmatched junction bases: 6.

The gene calls are TRBV5-1 and TRBJ1-1; D is uncertain. CDR3 length: 13 amino acids. Per germline, CDR1 SGHRS and CDR2 YFSETQ. Trimming stripped 5 bases from V and 3 bases from J, with 11 bases between. In DNA form, the CDR3 reads TGCGCCAGCAGGCCGGGAAGGGACACTGAAGCTTTCTTT. Translating it yields CASRPGRDTEAFF.

The rearrangement uses TRBV10-2 and TRBJ2-7; a weak D match, TRBD1 (6 bases). The CDR3 covers 14 residues. The germline V and J ends were trimmed by 8 bases and 4 bases, with 18 bases remaining between them. The V gene's germline CDR1 is WSHSY and CDR2 SAAADI. The CDR3 region is CASFDPGDAYEQYF. As DNA, the CDR3 is TGCGCCAGCTTCGACCCAGGGGATGCGTACGAGCAGTACTTC.

The chain couples TRBV9 to TRBJ1-5; 7 bases align to TRBD1. Looked up from germline, CDR1 is SGDLS and CDR2 is YYNGEE. The CDR3 sequence is 14 residues long. J was trimmed by 5 bases and V by 3 bases; bases with no gene match: 5. This chain's CDR3 is CASSATGSDQPQHF. For the CDR3, the DNA is TGTGCCAGCAGCGCGACAGGGTCCGATCAGCCCCAGCATTTT.

J is TRBJ1-3 and V is TRBV7-8; weak D call: TRBD1 (6 bases). The CDR3 runs to 15 residues. Trimming pared 1 base from V and 4 bases from J, leaving 11 bases between. The germline CDR1 and CDR2 sequences are SGHVS and FQNEAQ. The CDR3 DNA is TGTGCCAGCAGCTTAGACAGGGCCACCGGAAACACCATATATTTT. It yields the protein CASSLDRATGNTIYF.

The chain links TRBV6-6 to TRBJ2-1; tentative D call: TRBD2 (6 bases). CDR1 is MNHNY and CDR2 is SVGAGI in the germline V gene (reference sequence). V lost 1 base and J 3 bases, leaving 10 bases between the germline ends. The CDR3 has 15 amino acids. The CDR3 protein is CASSYWGDSYNEQFF. CDR3 nucleotide sequence: TGTGCCAGCAGTTACTGGGGGGATAGCTACAATGAGCAGTTCTTC.

The rearrangement uses TRBV7-9 and TRBJ1-5, with D unclear. Trimming took off 8 bases at V and 7 bases at J, with 12 bases between the two ends. Germline V gene data show CDR1 as SEHNR and CDR2 as FQNEAQ (reference sequence). The CDR3 spans 12 residues. The CDR3 reads CASATSEQPQHF. DNA for the CDR3: TGTGCCAGCGCAACATCAGAACAGCCCCAGCATTTT.

The V gene is TRBV3-1 (or the pseudogene TRBV3-2), the J gene TRBJ1-3; the D is unclear. Looked up from germline, CDR1 is LGHDT and CDR2 is YNNKEL (reference sequence). V was cut by 1 base and J by 8 bases, with 9 bases left in between. This CDR3 region has 13 residues. This CDR3 reads CASSQVIGDTIYF. CDR3 bases: TGTGCCAGCAGCCAAGTTATCGGGGACACCATATATTTT.

This CDR3 is CAISATLDYGYTF. The CDR3 DNA reads TGTGCCATCAGTGCCACTCTTGACTATGGCTACACCTTC. The chain carries TRBV10-3 and TRBJ1-2; D ambiguous. This CDR3 spans 13 amino acids. CDR1 and CDR2 from the germline V gene are ENHRY and SYGVKD. The V end was cut by 4 bases, the J end by 3 bases, with 9 bases between.

CDR3 amino acids: CASSRNRDPGYGYTF. CDR3 nucleotide sequence: TGTGCCAGCAGCCGAAACAGGGACCCAGGATATGGCTACACCTTC. J is TRBJ1-2 and V is TRBV3-1 (or the pseudogene TRBV3-2); tentative D call: TRBD1 (6 bases). The V end lost 4 bases, the J end lost 5 bases, and 17 bases lay between the germline ends. The CDR3 runs to 15 residues. Germline V gene lookup returns CDR1 LGHDT and CDR2 YNNKEL (reference sequence).

V gene TRBV7-8 combines with J gene TRBJ1-2, with 7 bases lining up with TRBD1. CDR1 SGHVS and CDR2 FQNEAQ come from the germline V gene. This CDR3 contains 15 residues. Trimming at V came to 1 base and at J to 1 base, leaving 3 bases not matched to a gene. This chain's CDR3 is CASSLVQGDNYGYTF. Here the CDR3 DNA reads TGTGCCAGCAGCTTAGTCCAGGGGGATAACTATGGCTACACCTTC.

This clone turned up a few times. The rearrangement uses TRBV7-3 and TRBJ1-3, with 8 bases that match TRBD1. Germline V gene lookup returns CDR1 SGHTA and CDR2 FQGTGA. The CDR3 is made up of 15 amino acids. With 2 bases clipped from V and 2 bases from J, the junction kept 2 bases outside the gene matches. CDR3 nucleotides: TGTGCCAGCAGCTTAGGACAGGGACCTGGAAACACCATATATTTT. This sequence encodes CASSLGQGPGNTIYF.

V and J are TRBV2 and TRBJ1-5; D is uncertain. From germline, CDR1 is SNHLY and CDR2 FYNNEI. This CDR3 spans 13 amino acids. V was pared by 3 bases and J by 5 bases, with 8 bases between. The CDR3 sequence: CASSDMSDQPQHF. The CDR3 DNA is TGTGCCAGCAGTGACATGTCGGATCAGCCCCAGCATTTT. The complete variable domain, with remaining parts taken from reference TRBV2 and TRBJ1-5, reads EPEVTQTPSHQVTQMGQEVILRCVPISNHLYFYWYRQILGQKVEFLVSFYNNEISEKSEIFDDQFSVERPDGSNFTLKIRSTKLEDSAMYFCASSDMSDQPQHFGDGTRLSIL.

This clone came up once. This chain connects TRBV11-2 to TRBJ2-1; D may be TRBD2 (6 bases). The germline V and J ends were trimmed by 5 bases and 9 bases, with 11 bases remaining between them. The CDR3 is made up of 12 amino acids. CDR1 is SGHAT and CDR2 is FQNNGV in the germline V gene. This chain's CDR3 is CASSLGGIEQFF. For the CDR3, the DNA is TGTGCCAGCAGCCTGGGGGGTATTGAGCAGTTCTTC.

This chain links TRBV3-1 (or the pseudogene TRBV3-2) with TRBJ1-2; no reliable D call. CDR3 size: 15 residues. Germline V gene data show CDR1 as LGHDT and CDR2 as YNNKEL (reference sequence). The V and J ends lost 6 bases and 4 bases respectively, with 18 bases between them. Here the CDR3 DNA reads TGTGCCAGCAGGCCACACGGAGATGTCTTCTATGGCTACACCTTC. Translating gives CASRPHGDVFYGYTF.

The chain links TRBV9 to TRBJ2-1; no definite D call. Germline assignment: CDR1 SGDLS and CDR2 YYNGEE. V was clipped by 1 base and J by 10 bases, with 9 bases between them. The CDR3 is 12 amino acids. The chain's CDR3 is CASSVSPAEQFF. The CDR3 DNA is TGTGCCAGCAGCGTAAGCCCCGCCGAGCAGTTCTTC.

The chain uses TRBV7-8 and TRBJ1-1, with 7 bases identical to TRBD1. Unmatched junction bases numbered 16, after V lost 5 bases and J lost 10 bases. Germline CDR1 is SGHVS and CDR2 is FQNEAQ. The CDR3 has 15 residues. CDR3 protein: CASSPTRDSRPGAFF. CDR3 DNA sequence: TGTGCCAGCAGCCCAACTCGGGACAGTCGTCCCGGAGCTTTCTTT.

The chain combines TRBV6-5 with TRBJ2-1; D may be TRBD2 (6 bases). Germline CDR1 MNHEY, CDR2 SVGAGI. The V and J ends lost 6 bases and 7 bases respectively, with 13 bases between them. This CDR3 region has 13 residues. CDR3 nucleotide sequence: TGTGCCAGCAGCCAGGAGGGGTATAATGAGCAGTTCTTC. It translates to CASSQEGYNEQFF.

The J gene is TRBJ1-6, the V gene TRBV7-3; the D gene is possibly TRBD1 (6 bases). Germline CDR1 is SGHTA and CDR2 is FQGTGA. CDR3 size: 12 residues. V lost 4 bases and J 13 bases, leaving 11 bases between the germline ends. CDR3 region: CASSYGQNPLHF. In DNA form, the CDR3 reads TGTGCCAGCAGCTATGGACAGAACCCCCTCCACTTT.

The CDR3 here is CASSPGPSTEQYF. The CDR3 DNA is TGTGCCAGCAGTCCGGGCCCTAGCACGGAGCAGTACTTC. V gene TRBV27 combines with J gene TRBJ2-7, with D perhaps TRBD2 (5 bases). Germline V gene lookup returns CDR1 MNHEY and CDR2 SMNVEV (reference sequence). The germline V and J ends were trimmed by 5 bases and 7 bases, with 15 bases remaining between them. There are 13 residues in the CDR3.

V is TRBV18 and J is TRBJ2-1; D possibly corresponds to TRBD1 (6 bases). The CDR3 is made up of 15 amino acids. The germline gives CDR1 KGHSH, CDR2 LQKENI. V was trimmed by 6 bases and J by 0 bases, leaving 12 bases between them. In nucleotides, the CDR3 is TGTGCCAGCTCGCAACAGGGATCCTCCTACAATGAGCAGTTCTTC. Its protein is CASSQQGSSYNEQFF.

This clone occurred a few times. This chain joins TRBV27 and TRBJ1-4, with TRBD1 matching 8 bases. The CDR3 is 15 amino acids. The V and J ends lost 3 bases and 6 bases, in that order; junction bases with no gene match: 6. Per the germline V gene, CDR1 is MNHEY and CDR2 is SMNVEV (reference sequence). CDR3 nucleotide sequence: TGTGCCAGCAGTTTGAAAGGACAGGGATATGAAAAACTGTTTTTT. Its protein is CASSLKGQGYEKLFF.

The chain recombines TRBV28 with TRBJ1-2, with a tentative D call TRBD1 (5 bases). This CDR3 has 14 amino acids. Trimming took 0 bases from V and 3 from J, leaving 8 bases between them. CDR1 is MDHEN, CDR2 SYDVKM, per germline. The CDR3 sequence: CASSLWAGHYGYTF. The CDR3 DNA follows: TGTGCCAGCAGTTTATGGGCAGGGCACTATGGCTACACCTTC.

The chain carries TRBV9 and TRBJ2-7, with TRBD2 matching over 7 bases. The CDR3 runs 14 residues. The junction had 3 bases not matched to a gene; V was cut back by 3 bases and J by 0 bases. Per germline, CDR1 SGDLS and CDR2 YYNGEE. CDR3 DNA sequence: TGTGCCAGCAGCGCCCGGGAGGCCTCCTACGAGCAGTACTTC. It codes for CASSAREASYEQYF.

This clone was counted a single time. The V call is TRBV15, the J call TRBJ2-5; D unclear. Germline V lookup: CDR1 LNHNV, CDR2 YYDKDF (reference sequence). V lost 0 bases and J lost 0, with 8 bases in between. The CDR3 runs 15 residues. The CDR3 loop reads CATSRDAQYQETQYF. CDR3 bases: TGTGCCACCAGCAGAGATGCCCAGTACCAAGAGACCCAGTACTTC.

This clone was counted a single time. CDR3 DNA: TGTGCCAGCAGCTCGCAGGGAGGGAACACTGAAGCTTTCTTT. The encoded protein is CASSSQGGNTEAFF. The chain has TRBV11-2 and TRBJ1-1, with D possibly being TRBD1 (5 bases). The CDR3 has 14 amino acids. CDR1 is SGHAT and CDR2 is FQNNGV in the germline V gene. The ends were cut back, 4 bases at V and 1 base at J, with 10 bases in the middle.

The chain uses TRBV7-9 and TRBJ2-6; TRBD2 agrees at 9 bases. This CDR3 region has 17 residues. The trim removed 8 bases at V and 0 bases at J, leaving 8 bases unmatched. The germline V gene has CDR1 SEHNR and CDR2 FQNEAQ (reference sequence). In DNA form, the CDR3 reads TGTGCCAGCGGGCCTAGCGGGGTAATCTCTGGGGCCAACGTCCTGACTTTC. This encodes CASGPSGVISGANVLTF.

This sequence joins TRBV12-3 or TRBV12-4 and TRBJ1-5; D is undetermined. The CDR3 has 11 amino acids. Trimming cost V 6 bases and J 8 bases, with 8 bases left between them. The CDR3 nucleotides are TGTGCCAGCAGCAACTTGGAGCCCCAGCATTTT. Translation gives CASSNLEPQHF.

The rearrangement links TRBV4-3 to TRBJ1-2; D uncertain. The CDR3 has 13 residues. V lost 0 bases to trimming and J lost 4 bases, with 6 bases between them. CDR1 and CDR2 (germline): LGHNA, YSLEER. The CDR3 region has the DNA TGCGCCAGCAGCCAAGAGAACAGCTATGGCTACACCTTC. Amino acids: CASSQENSYGYTF.